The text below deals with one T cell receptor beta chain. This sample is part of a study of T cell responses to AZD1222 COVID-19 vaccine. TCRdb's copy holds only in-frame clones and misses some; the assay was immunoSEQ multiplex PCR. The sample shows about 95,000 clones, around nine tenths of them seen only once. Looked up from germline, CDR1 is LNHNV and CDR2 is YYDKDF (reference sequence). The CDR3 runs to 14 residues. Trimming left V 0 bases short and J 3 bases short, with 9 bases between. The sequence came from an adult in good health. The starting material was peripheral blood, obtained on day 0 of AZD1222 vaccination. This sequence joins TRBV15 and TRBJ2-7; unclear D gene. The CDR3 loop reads CATSREIGNYEQYF. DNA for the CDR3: TGTGCCACCAGCAGAGAAATCGGAAACTACGAGCAGTACTTC.